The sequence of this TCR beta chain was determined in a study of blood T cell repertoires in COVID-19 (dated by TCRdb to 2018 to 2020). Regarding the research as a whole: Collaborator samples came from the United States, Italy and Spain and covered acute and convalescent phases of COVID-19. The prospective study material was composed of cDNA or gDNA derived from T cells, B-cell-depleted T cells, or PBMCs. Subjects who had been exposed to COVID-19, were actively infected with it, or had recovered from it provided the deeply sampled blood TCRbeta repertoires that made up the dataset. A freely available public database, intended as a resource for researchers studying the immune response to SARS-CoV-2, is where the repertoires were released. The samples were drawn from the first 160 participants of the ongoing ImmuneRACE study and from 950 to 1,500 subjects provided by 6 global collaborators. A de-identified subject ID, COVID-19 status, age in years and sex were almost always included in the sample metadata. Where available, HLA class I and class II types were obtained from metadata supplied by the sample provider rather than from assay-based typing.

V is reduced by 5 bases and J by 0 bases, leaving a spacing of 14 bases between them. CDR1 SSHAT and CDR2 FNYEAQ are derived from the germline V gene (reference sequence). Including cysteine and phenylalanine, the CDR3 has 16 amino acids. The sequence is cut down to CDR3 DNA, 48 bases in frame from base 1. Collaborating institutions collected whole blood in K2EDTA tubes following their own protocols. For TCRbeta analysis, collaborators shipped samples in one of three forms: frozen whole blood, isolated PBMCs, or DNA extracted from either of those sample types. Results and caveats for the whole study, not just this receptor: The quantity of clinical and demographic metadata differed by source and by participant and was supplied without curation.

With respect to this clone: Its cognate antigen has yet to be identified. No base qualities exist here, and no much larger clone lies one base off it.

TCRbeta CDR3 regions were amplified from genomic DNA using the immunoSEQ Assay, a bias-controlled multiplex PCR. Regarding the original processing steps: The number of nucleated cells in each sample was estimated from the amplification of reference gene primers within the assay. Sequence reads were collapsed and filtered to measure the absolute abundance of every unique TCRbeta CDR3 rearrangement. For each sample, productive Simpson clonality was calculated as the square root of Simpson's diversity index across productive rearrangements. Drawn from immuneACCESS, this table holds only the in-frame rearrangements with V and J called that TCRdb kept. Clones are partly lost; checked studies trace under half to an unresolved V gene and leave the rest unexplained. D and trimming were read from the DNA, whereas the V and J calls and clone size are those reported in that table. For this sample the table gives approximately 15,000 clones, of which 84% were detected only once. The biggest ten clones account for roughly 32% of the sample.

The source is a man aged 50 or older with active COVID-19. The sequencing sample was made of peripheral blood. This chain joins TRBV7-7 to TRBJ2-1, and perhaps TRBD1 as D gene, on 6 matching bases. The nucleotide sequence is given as TGTGCCAGCAGCGAGGAACAGGGAAGCTCCTACAATGAGCAGTTCTTC. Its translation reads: CASSEEQGSSYNEQFF.